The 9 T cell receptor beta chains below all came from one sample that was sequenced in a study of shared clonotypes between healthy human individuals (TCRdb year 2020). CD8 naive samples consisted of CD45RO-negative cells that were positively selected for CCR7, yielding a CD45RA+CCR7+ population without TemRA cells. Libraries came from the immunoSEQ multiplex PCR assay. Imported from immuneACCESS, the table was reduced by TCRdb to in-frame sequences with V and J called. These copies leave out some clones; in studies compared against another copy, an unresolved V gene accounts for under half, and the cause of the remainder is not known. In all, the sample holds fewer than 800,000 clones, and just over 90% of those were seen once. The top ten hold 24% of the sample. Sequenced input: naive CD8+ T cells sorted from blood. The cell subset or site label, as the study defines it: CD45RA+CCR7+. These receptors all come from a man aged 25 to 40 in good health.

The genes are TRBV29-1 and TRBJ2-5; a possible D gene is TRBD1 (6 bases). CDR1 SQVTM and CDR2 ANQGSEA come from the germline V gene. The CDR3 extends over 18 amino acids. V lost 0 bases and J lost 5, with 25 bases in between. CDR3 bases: TGCAGCGTTGAAGATCTCTCTTTTGGTACAGGGTTTCGGGAGACCCAGTACTTC. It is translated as CSVEDLSFGTGFRETQYF.

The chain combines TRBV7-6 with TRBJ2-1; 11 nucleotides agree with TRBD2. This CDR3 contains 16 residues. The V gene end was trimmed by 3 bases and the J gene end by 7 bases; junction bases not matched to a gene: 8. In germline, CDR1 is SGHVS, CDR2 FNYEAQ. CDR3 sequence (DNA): TGTGCCAGCAGCTTCCGAGGTGCTAGCGGGGGGAATGAGCAGTTCTTC. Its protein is CASSFRGASGGNEQFF.

CDR3: CASSGGGGTRDVGYGYTF. As DNA, the CDR3 is TGTGCCAGCAGCGGCGGAGGAGGGACCAGGGATGTGGGCTATGGCTACACCTTC. The chain has TRBV9 and TRBJ1-2; D is perhaps TRBD1 (5 bases). Trimming removed 3 bases at V and 4 bases at J, with 25 bases between. Germline CDR1 is SGDLS and CDR2 is YYNGEE. The CDR3 consists of 18 residues. Full variable domain (rest looked up from reference TRBV9 and TRBJ1-2): DSGVTQTPKHLITATGQRVTLRCSPRSGDLSVYWYQQSLDQGLQFLIQYYNGEERAKGNILERFSAQQFPDLHSELNLSSLELGDSALYFCASSGGGGTRDVGYGYTFGSGTRLTVV.

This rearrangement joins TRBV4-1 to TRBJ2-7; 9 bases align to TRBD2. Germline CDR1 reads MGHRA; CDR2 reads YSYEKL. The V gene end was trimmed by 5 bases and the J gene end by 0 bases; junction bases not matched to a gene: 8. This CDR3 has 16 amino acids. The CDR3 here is CASSYPTSGHSYEQYF. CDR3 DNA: TGCGCCAGCAGCTATCCGACTAGCGGACACTCCTACGAGCAGTACTTC.

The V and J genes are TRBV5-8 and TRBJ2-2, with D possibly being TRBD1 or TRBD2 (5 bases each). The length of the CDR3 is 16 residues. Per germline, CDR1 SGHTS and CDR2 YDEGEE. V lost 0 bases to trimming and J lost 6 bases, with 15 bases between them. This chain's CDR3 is CASSLGWDLLAGELFF. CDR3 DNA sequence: TGTGCCAGCAGCTTGGGGTGGGACCTCCTCGCCGGGGAGCTGTTTTTT.

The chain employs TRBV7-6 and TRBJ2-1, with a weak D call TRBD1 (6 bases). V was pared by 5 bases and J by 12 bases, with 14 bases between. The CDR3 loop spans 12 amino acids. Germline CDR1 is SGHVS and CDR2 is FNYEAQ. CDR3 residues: CASSRGQERQFF. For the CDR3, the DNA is TGTGCCAGCAGCCGGGGACAAGAAAGGCAGTTCTTC.

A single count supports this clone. The CDR3 loop reads CASSPQGGSGTSYEQYF. In DNA form, the CDR3 reads TGTGCCAGCTCACCACAGGGCGGTAGCGGGACCTCCTACGAGCAGTACTTC. V gene TRBV18 combines with J gene TRBJ2-7; 8 nucleotides line up with TRBD2. Germline V gives CDR1 KGHSH, CDR2 LQKENI. V shed 1 base and J 0 bases; nucleotides not matched to a gene: 8. This CDR3 has 17 amino acids.

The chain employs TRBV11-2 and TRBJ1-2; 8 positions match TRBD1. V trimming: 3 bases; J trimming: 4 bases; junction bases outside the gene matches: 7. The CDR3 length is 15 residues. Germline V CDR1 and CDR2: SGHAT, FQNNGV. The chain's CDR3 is CASSFLGTGLYGYTF. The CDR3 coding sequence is TGTGCCAGCAGCTTTTTAGGGACAGGACTCTATGGCTACACCTTC.

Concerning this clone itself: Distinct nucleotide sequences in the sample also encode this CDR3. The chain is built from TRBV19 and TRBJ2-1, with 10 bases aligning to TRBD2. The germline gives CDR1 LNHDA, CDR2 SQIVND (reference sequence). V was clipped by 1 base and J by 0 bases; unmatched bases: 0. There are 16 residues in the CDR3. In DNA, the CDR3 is TGTGCCAGTAGTATAGCTAGCGGGAGCTCCTACAATGAGCAGTTCTTC. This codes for CASSIASGSSYNEQFF.